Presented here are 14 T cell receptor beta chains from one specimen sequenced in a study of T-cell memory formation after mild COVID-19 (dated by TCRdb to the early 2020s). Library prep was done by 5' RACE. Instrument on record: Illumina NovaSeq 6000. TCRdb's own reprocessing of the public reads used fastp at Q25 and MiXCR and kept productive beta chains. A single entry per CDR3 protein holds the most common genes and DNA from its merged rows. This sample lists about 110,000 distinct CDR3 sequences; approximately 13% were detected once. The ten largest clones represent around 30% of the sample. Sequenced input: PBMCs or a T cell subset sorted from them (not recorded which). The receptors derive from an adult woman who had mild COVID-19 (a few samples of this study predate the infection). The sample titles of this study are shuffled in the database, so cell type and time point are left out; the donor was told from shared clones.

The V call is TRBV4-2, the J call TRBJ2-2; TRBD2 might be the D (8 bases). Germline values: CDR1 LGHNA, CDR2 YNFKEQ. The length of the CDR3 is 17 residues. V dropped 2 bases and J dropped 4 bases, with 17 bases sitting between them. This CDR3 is CASSQSVAGQITGELFF. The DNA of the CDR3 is TGTGCCAGCAGCCAAAGCGTAGCGGGACAGATCACCGGGGAGCTGTTTTTT.

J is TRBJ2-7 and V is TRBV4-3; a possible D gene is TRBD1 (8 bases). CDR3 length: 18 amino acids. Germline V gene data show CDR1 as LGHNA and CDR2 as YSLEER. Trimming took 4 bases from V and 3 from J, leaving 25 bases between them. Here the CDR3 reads CASSPGQVLRAGNYEQYF. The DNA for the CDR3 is TGCGCCAGCAGCCCGGGACAGGTGCTACGAGCGGGAAACTACGAGCAGTACTTC.

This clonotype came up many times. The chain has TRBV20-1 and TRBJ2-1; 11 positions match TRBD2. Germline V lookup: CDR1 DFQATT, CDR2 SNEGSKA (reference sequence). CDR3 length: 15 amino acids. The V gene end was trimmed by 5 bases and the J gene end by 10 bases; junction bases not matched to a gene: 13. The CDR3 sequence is CSASHLSGGAIEQFF. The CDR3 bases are TGCAGTGCTTCTCATCTTAGCGGGGGGGCCATCGAGCAGTTCTTC.

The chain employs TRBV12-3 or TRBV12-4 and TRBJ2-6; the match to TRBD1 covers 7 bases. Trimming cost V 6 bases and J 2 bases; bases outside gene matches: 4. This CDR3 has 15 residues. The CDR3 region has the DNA TGTGCCAGCAGCCCCACAGGGGCTGGGGCCAACGTCCTGACTTTC. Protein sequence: CASSPTGAGANVLTF.

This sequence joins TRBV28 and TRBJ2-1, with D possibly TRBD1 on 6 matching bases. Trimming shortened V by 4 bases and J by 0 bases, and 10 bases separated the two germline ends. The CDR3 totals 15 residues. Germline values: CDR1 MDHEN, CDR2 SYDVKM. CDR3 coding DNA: TGTGCCAGCAGTTCTATGACAGGCTCCTACAATGAGCAGTTCTTC. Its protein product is CASSSMTGSYNEQFF.

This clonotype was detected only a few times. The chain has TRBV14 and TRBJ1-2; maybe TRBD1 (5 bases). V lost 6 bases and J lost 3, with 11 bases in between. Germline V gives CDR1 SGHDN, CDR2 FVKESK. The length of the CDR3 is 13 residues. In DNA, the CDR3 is TGTGCCAGCAGAGGCAGGGAGGACTATGGCTACACCTTC. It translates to CASRGREDYGYTF.

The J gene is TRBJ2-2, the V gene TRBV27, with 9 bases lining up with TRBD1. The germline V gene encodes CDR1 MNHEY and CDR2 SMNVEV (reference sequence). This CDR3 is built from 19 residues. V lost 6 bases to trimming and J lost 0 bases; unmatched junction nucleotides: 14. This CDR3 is CASSPPPWTGASNTGELFF. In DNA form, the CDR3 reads TGTGCCAGCAGCCCACCTCCATGGACAGGGGCATCGAACACCGGGGAGCTGTTTTTT.

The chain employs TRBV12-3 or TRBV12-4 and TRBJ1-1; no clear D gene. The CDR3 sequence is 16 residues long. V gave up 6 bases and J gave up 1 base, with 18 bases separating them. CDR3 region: CASSTTWVSANTEAFF. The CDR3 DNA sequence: TGTGCCAGCAGCACCACTTGGGTTTCAGCGAACACTGAAGCTTTCTTT.

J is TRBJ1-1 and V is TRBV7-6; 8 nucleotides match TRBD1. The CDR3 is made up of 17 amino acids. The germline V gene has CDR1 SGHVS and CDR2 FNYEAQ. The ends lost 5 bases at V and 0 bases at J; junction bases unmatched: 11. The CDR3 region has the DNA TGTGCCAGCAGCCTCGACAGGGGTCGCACCATGAACACTGAAGCTTTCTTT. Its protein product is CASSLDRGRTMNTEAFF.

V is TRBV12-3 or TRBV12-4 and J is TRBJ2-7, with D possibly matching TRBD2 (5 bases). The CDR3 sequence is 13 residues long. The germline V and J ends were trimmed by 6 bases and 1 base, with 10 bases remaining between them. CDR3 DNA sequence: TGTGCCAGCAGGCCGGGATCATCCTACGAGCAGTACTTC. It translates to CASRPGSSYEQYF.

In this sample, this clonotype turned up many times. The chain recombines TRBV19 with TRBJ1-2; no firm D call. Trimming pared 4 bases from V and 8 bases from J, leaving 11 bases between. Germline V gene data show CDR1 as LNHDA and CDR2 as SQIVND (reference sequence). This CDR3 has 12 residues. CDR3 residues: CASSRATGGYTF. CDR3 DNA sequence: TGTGCCAGTAGTAGGGCAACGGGAGGCTACACCTTC.

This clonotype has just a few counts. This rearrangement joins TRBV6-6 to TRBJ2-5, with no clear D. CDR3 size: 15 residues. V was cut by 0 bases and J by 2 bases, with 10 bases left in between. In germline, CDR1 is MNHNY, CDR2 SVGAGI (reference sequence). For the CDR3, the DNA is TGTGCCAGCAGTTACTCGGGCATTGGGCAAGAGACCCAGTACTTC. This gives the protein CASSYSGIGQETQYF.

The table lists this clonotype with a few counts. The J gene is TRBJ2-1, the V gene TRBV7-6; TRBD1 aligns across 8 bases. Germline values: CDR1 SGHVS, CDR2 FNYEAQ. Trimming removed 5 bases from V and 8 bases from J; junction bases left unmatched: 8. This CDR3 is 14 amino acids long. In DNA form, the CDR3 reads TGTGCCAGCAGCCGAGGGCAGGGGGCGGATGAGCAGTTCTTC. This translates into CASSRGQGADEQFF.

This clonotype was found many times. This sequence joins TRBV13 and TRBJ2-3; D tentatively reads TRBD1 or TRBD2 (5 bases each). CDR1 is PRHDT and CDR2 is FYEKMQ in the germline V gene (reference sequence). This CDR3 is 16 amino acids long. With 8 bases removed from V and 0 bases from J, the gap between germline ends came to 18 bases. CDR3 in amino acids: CASRSRDGASTDTQYF. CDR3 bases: TGTGCCAGCCGTTCTCGGGACGGAGCTAGCACAGATACGCAGTATTTT.